What follows are 27 T cell receptor beta chains derived from one specimen sequenced in a study of T cell repertoires in cytomegalovirus infection. Each CDR3 protein gets one entry after TCRdb re-called the reads with MiXCR. The table includes 150,000 to 200,000 distinct CDR3 sequences, about 20% detected once. Source material: PBMCs. Every receptor here comes from a human donor in good health (CMV status not recorded). Some clones in this sample may be carry-over from other donors' samples.

This clonotype was seen once. The chain couples TRBV12-5 to TRBJ2-5; 8 nucleotides align to TRBD2. From germline, CDR1 is LGHNT and CDR2 FRNRAP. CDR3 length equals 15 residues. The trim removed 7 bases at V and 1 base at J, leaving 8 bases unmatched. The CDR3 bases are TGTGCTAGTGTGGGTATAGCGGGGTTCCAAGAGACCCAGTACTTC. Translated: CASVGIAGFQETQYF.

This clonotype was observed a handful of times. This chain connects TRBV4-2 to TRBJ1-2; 10 bases agree with TRBD1. The CDR3 is made up of 15 amino acids. The V and J ends lost 4 bases and 6 bases, in that order; junction bases with no gene match: 8. Germline V gene lookup returns CDR1 LGHNA and CDR2 YNFKEQ. The CDR3 region has the DNA TGTGCCAGCAGCCCCCTGTCCGGGACAGGGGATGGCTACACCTTC. Protein sequence: CASSPLSGTGDGYTF.

This clonotype turned up a few times. The V gene is TRBV29-1, the J gene TRBJ1-4; perhaps TRBD1 as D (6 bases). Trimming stripped 6 bases from V and 7 bases from J, with 12 bases between. The CDR3 runs 12 residues. Germline CDR1 reads SQVTM; CDR2 reads ANQGSEA. In DNA form, the CDR3 reads TGCAGCGTCCGGGGGCGCGGTGAAAAACTGTTTTTT. Its translation is CSVRGRGEKLFF. The full variable domain, rest sourced from reference TRBV29-1 and TRBJ1-4, is SAVISQKPSRDICQRGTSLTIQCQVDSQVTMMFWYRQQPGQSLTLIATANQGSEATYESGFVIDKFPISRPNLTFSTLTVSNMSPEDSSIYLCSVRGRGEKLFFGSGTQLSVL.

This chain joins TRBV20-1 and TRBJ1-5; TRBD1 agrees at 8 bases. The germline V gene has CDR1 DFQATT and CDR2 SNEGSKA (reference sequence). The CDR3 sequence is 14 residues long. The ends lost 6 bases at V and 6 bases at J; junction bases unmatched: 10. This CDR3 is CSARVQGVGQPQHF. The CDR3 nucleotides are TGCAGTGCGAGGGTACAGGGGGTCGGTCAGCCCCAGCATTTT.

This chain uses TRBV5-6 with TRBJ1-2, with TRBD1 as a possible D gene (5 bases). The CDR3 is made up of 17 amino acids. Trimming stripped 3 bases from V and 0 bases from J, with 18 bases between. Germline assignment: CDR1 SGHDT and CDR2 YYEEEE. CDR3 protein: CASSSLPGARSNYGYTF. The DNA for the CDR3 is TGTGCCAGCAGCTCTCTTCCCGGGGCAAGATCTAACTATGGCTACACCTTC.

This clonotype was seen more than once but under ten times. The chain combines TRBV5-4 with TRBJ1-1; the D is unclear. The CDR3 has 14 amino acids. CDR1 is SGHNT, CDR2 YYREEE, per germline (reference sequence). Trimming removed 1 base from V and 2 bases from J, with 9 bases in between. The chain's CDR3 is CASSLRSENTEAFF. CDR3 nucleotide sequence: TGTGCCAGCAGCTTGCGGTCGGAAAACACTGAAGCTTTCTTT. Using reference TRBV5-4 and TRBJ1-1 for the parts outside the CDR3, the full variable domain is ETGVTQSPTHLIKTRGQQVTLRCSSQSGHNTVSWYQQALGQGPQFIFQYYREEENGRGNFPPRFSGLQFPNYSSELNVNALELDDSALYLCASSLRSENTEAFFGQGTRLTVV.

This clonotype was observed at least ten times. The chain employs TRBV7-8 and TRBJ2-5, with D hard to call. The germline V gene has CDR1 SGHVS and CDR2 FQNEAQ. The V end lost 0 bases, the J end lost 4 bases, and 6 bases lay between the germline ends. The CDR3 has 13 residues. DNA for the CDR3: TGTGCCAGCAGCTTAGCGGTAACAGAGACCCAGTACTTC. Residues: CASSLAVTETQYF.

The CDR3 nucleotides are TGTGCCAGCAGTCAGGTGGATGAAGCTTTCTTT. This codes for CASSQVDEAFF. The chain is built from TRBV28 and TRBJ1-1; D is uncertain. Looked up from germline, CDR1 is MDHEN and CDR2 is SYDVKM. V was shortened by 5 bases and J by 7 bases, with 8 bases between the two germline ends. This CDR3 comprises 11 residues.

This clonotype was observed a handful of times. The chain recombines TRBV28 with TRBJ1-4, with D possibly being TRBD1 (5 bases). CDR3 length: 16 amino acids. V lost 5 bases to trimming and J lost 2 bases, with 15 bases between them. Germline CDR1 reads MDHEN; CDR2 reads SYDVKM. The chain's CDR3 is CASSTVDSRTNEKLFF. The DNA for the CDR3 is TGTGCCAGCAGTACCGTCGACAGTAGGACTAATGAAAAACTGTTTTTT.

This clonotype turned up a few times. The chain carries TRBV28 and TRBJ2-7; the D gene is possibly TRBD1 (6 bases). The V end lost 5 bases, the J end lost 2 bases, and 16 bases lay between the germline ends. Germline CDR1 is MDHEN and CDR2 is SYDVKM. The CDR3 runs to 15 residues. The CDR3 sequence: CASSTPGTRTYEQYF. The CDR3 nucleotides read TGTGCCAGCAGTACCCCCGGGACAAGGACCTACGAGCAGTACTTC.

A few counts support this clonotype. The chain combines TRBV7-8 with TRBJ2-6; possibly TRBD1 or TRBD2 for D (6 bases each). Deletions cut 5 bases from V and 0 bases from J, with 14 bases between. CDR1 is SGHVS, CDR2 FQNEAQ, per germline. CDR3 size: 17 residues. The CDR3 coding sequence is TGTGCCAGCAGCCGAGGGGGGCCGGGCTCTGGGGCCAACGTCCTGACTTTC. Its translation is CASSRGGPGSGANVLTF.

The genes are TRBV6-2 or TRBV6-3 and TRBJ2-3, with D unclear. With 5 bases removed from V and 0 bases from J, the gap between germline ends came to 3 bases. The CDR3 covers 12 residues. The V gene's germline CDR1 is MNHEY and CDR2 SVGEGT. The CDR3 region has the DNA TGTGCCAGCAGTGTTAGCACAGATACGCAGTATTTT. This translates into CASSVSTDTQYF.

The chain recombines TRBV9 with TRBJ1-5; D ambiguous. Germline V CDR1 and CDR2: SGDLS, YYNGEE. Trimming took off 2 bases at V and 6 bases at J, with 3 bases between the two ends. The CDR3 sequence is 11 residues long. The CDR3 region is CASSVVQPQHF. For the CDR3, the DNA is TGTGCCAGCAGCGTGGTTCAGCCCCAGCATTTT. Full variable domain (remainder filled in from reference TRBV9 and TRBJ1-5): DSGVTQTPKHLITATGQRVTLRCSPRSGDLSVYWYQQSLDQGLQFLIQYYNGEERAKGNILERFSAQQFPDLHSELNLSSLELGDSALYFCASSVVQPQHFGDGTRLSIL.

This clonotype was detected ten times or more. The V and J genes are TRBV7-8 and TRBJ2-7; TRBD2 matches 14 bases. The CDR3 has 15 amino acids. With 3 bases clipped from V and 3 bases from J, the junction kept 1 base outside the gene matches. Per germline, CDR1 SGHVS and CDR2 FQNEAQ. The CDR3 is CASSLGLAGVYEQYF. DNA of the CDR3: TGTGCCAGCAGCTTGGGACTAGCGGGAGTCTACGAGCAGTACTTC. Drawing the rest from reference TRBV7-8 and TRBJ2-7, the complete variable domain is GAGVSQSPRYKVAKRGQDVALRCDPISGHVSLFWYQQALGQGPEFLTYFQNEAQLDKSGLPSDRFFAERPEGSVSTLKIQRTQQEDSAVYLCASSLGLAGVYEQYFGPGTRLTVT.

The chain is built from TRBV28 and TRBJ1-6, with D possibly being TRBD1 (6 bases). This CDR3 has 14 amino acids. Germline lookup yields CDR1 MDHEN and CDR2 SYDVKM. V lost 8 bases and J 5 bases, leaving 13 bases between the germline ends. The CDR3 DNA is TGTGCCAGCTTAAACAGGGTTAATAATTCACCCCTCCACTTT. Encoded protein: CASLNRVNNSPLHF.

Turning to this clonotype: The conserved final phenylalanine or tryptophan is absent from the CDR3, which likely points to a read error. The DNA is left out, because the CDR3 cannot be placed on it with certainty; the CDR3 is given as TCRdb lists it. The chain employs TRBV6-1 and TRBJ1-5. Germline V gives CDR1 MNHNS, CDR2 SASEGT. The CDR3 adds up to 15 amino acids, both ends counted. CDR3 sequence reads: CASRLQGGAGQPQHY.

This clonotype turned up a few times. The chain carries TRBV12-3 or TRBV12-4 and TRBJ2-3, with 9 nucleotides matching TRBD2. V lost 4 bases, J lost 2 bases, and 7 bases stayed unmatched. This CDR3 comprises 16 residues. In DNA form, the CDR3 reads TGTGCCAGCAGTTCGGATAGCGGGGGAAACACAGATACGCAGTATTTT. Amino acid sequence: CASSSDSGGNTDTQYF.

This chain joins TRBV27 and TRBJ2-2; weak D call: TRBD1 (6 bases). The CDR3 has 14 amino acids. Germline V gives CDR1 MNHEY, CDR2 SMNVEV (reference sequence). V was pared by 5 bases and J by 6 bases, with 13 bases between. The CDR3 region has the DNA TGTGCCAGCAGTCCCCACAGGGTCTCCGGGGAGCTGTTTTTT. It is translated as CASSPHRVSGELFF.

This clonotype was counted at least ten times. The chain couples TRBV14 to TRBJ2-7, with D perhaps matching TRBD1 or TRBD2 (6 bases each). The CDR3 covers 14 residues. Germline CDR1 and CDR2: SGHDN and FVKESK. V lost 2 bases, J lost 6 bases, and 14 bases lay in between. As DNA, the CDR3 is TGTGCCAGCAGCCAAATCGCCAGGGGAGGCGAGCAGTACTTC. It translates to CASSQIARGGEQYF.

J is TRBJ2-1 and V is TRBV12-3 or TRBV12-4; 8 nucleotides match TRBD1. The CDR3 length is 14 residues. V shed 4 bases and J 8 bases; nucleotides not matched to a gene: 7. The CDR3 bases are TGTGCCAGCAGTTCTCGGGACAGGAACGATGAGCAGTTCTTC. Residues: CASSSRDRNDEQFF.

The sample holds many counts of this clonotype. The chain links TRBV12-3 or TRBV12-4 to TRBJ1-5; TRBD1 matches at 7 bases. The trim removed 6 bases at V and 7 bases at J, leaving 6 bases unmatched. CDR3 size: 13 residues. In DNA, the CDR3 is TGTGCCAGCAGACGAGGACAGGCACAGCCCCAGCATTTT. It codes for CASRRGQAQPQHF.

The sample holds many counts of this clonotype. J is TRBJ1-1 and V is TRBV19; D is unresolved. Trimming left V 6 bases short and J 1 base short, with 9 bases between. CDR3 size: 13 residues. The V gene's germline CDR1 is LNHDA and CDR2 SQIVND (reference sequence). CDR3 sequence reads: CASSHLQNTEAFF. The CDR3 nucleotides are TGTGCCAGTAGCCACCTACAGAACACTGAAGCTTTCTTT.

The CDR3 loop reads CASNSQGRGDYGYTF. The CDR3 DNA is TGTGCCAGCAATTCACAGGGGAGGGGAGACTATGGCTACACCTTC. The chain joins TRBV6-5 to TRBJ1-2; 7 bases fit TRBD1. V shed 7 bases, J shed 3 bases, and the junction held 11 bases outside the gene matches. Germline V lookup: CDR1 MNHEY, CDR2 SVGAGI. The CDR3 is made up of 15 amino acids.

This clonotype was found many times. The chain uses TRBV10-2 and TRBJ2-2; D perhaps matches TRBD1 (5 bases). Germline V gene sequence: CDR1 WSHSY, CDR2 SAAADI. V lost 7 bases and J lost 6, with 21 bases in between. There are 16 residues in the CDR3. CDR3 sequence (DNA): TGCGCCAGCACCCTGTCCCAGGGTATTATCCCCGGGGAGCTGTTTTTT. Translated, it gives CASTLSQGIIPGELFF.

The V and J genes are TRBV6-6 and TRBJ1-3; 7 bases fit TRBD1. Germline V gene sequence: CDR1 MNHNY, CDR2 SVGAGI (reference sequence). The V segment lost 4 bases and the J segment 2 bases; nucleotides outside the gene matches: 20. The CDR3 spans 20 residues. The CDR3 spells CASSSSSVDRQLGAGNTIYF. As DNA, the CDR3 is TGTGCCAGCAGTTCGAGTTCTGTGGACAGGCAACTCGGGGCTGGAAACACCATATATTTT.

This clonotype was recorded many times. The gene calls are TRBV6-6 and TRBJ1-4; D unclear. Looked up from germline, CDR1 is MNHNY and CDR2 is SVGAGI (reference sequence). The CDR3 runs 14 residues. The V and J ends lost 4 bases and 7 bases respectively, with 13 bases between them. The CDR3 region is CASSSRIGSEKLFF. DNA of the CDR3: TGTGCCAGCAGTTCGAGAATTGGAAGTGAAAAACTGTTTTTT.

The rearrangement links TRBV20-1 to TRBJ1-4; 7 bases are a match to TRBD1. The CDR3 totals 17 residues. Germline CDR1 and CDR2: DFQATT and SNEGSKA (reference sequence). Losses at the gene ends were 6 bases for V and 0 bases for J; bases not matched to a gene: 13. The CDR3 nucleotides are TGCAGTGCCCAACGTAACAGGGGAGAACCAACTAATGAAAAACTGTTTTTT. Protein: CSAQRNRGEPTNEKLFF.